The present entry profiles one T cell receptor beta chain with its context. Its target is not known. The CDR3 has 15 amino acids. The V end was cut by 4 bases, the J end by 6 bases, with 16 bases between. Germline V gene sequence: CDR1 SGHNT, CDR2 YENEEA. Treatment meaning: some 20 received Ad26.COV2.S at low or high dose, single or two shots; 5 received placebo; per-sample allocation not given. Vaccine and placebo recipients were sampled on day 63 after the first injection. The administered vaccine (an Ad26 vector) expressed Wuhan-strain SARS-CoV-2 spike. TCRdb keeps only in-frame clones here, not all; method: immunoSEQ multiplex PCR. The table includes roughly 380,000 clones, 85% to 90% detected once. This entry belongs to a study of Ad26.COV2.S vaccination and SARS-CoV-2 variants. Study in general: The donor participated in the COV1001 trial, in its Ad26.COV2.S arm. Each vaccinee took Ad26.COV2.S intramuscularly, once or twice 56 days apart.

Study results and limitations: An underestimation of total T cell responses may have resulted from the TCR breadth and depth analyses.

J is TRBJ2-1 and V is TRBV11-3; D might be TRBD2 (6 bases). The source of this sequence is a person aged 18 to 59 who received the Ad26.COV2.S COVID-19 vaccine or a placebo. The sequencing used peripheral blood, collected in a trial of Ad26.COV2.S vaccine versus placebo. CDR3 amino acids: CASSYRGSVGNEQFF. CDR3 coding DNA: TGTGCCAGCAGCTACCGGGGGAGTGTAGGCAATGAGCAGTTCTTC. Based on the CDR3 plus reference TRBV11-3 and TRBJ2-1, the full variable domain is EAGVVQSPRYKIIEKKQPVAFWCNPISGHNTLYWYLQNLGQGPELLIRYENEEAVDDSQLPKDRFSAERLKGVDSTLKIQPAELGDSAVYLCASSYRGSVGNEQFFGPGTRLTVL.